Below, 12 T cell receptor beta chains from the same sample are listed, as sequenced in a study of T cell responses to AZD1222 COVID-19 vaccine. Profiled with immunoSEQ multiplex PCR; TCRdb holds only in-frame clones, not every one. Seen here are approximately 180,000 clones, over 85% observed once, and the top ten hold roughly 1%. The sample consisted of peripheral blood, taken 28 days after the second dose of the MenACWY control vaccine. The receptor set was obtained from an adult who received the MenACWY meningococcal vaccine as a control.

The chain uses TRBV7-2 and TRBJ2-3; D is uncertain. The CDR3 runs 12 residues. CDR1 is SGHTA, CDR2 FQGNSA, per germline. V lost 1 base and J 3 bases, leaving 2 bases between the germline ends. The CDR3 nucleotides are TGTGCCAGCAGCTTAGGTACAGATACGCAGTATTTT. Its protein is CASSLGTDTQYF.

The chain joins TRBV5-1 to TRBJ2-5; D is perhaps TRBD1 or TRBD2 (5 bases each). Trimming removed 0 bases at V and 4 bases at J, with 22 bases between. CDR3 length equals 18 residues. Germline V gene lookup returns CDR1 SGHRS and CDR2 YFSETQ. CDR3 nucleotide sequence: TGCGCCAGCAGCTTGGGGGGACGGGGAAACGTTCAACGAGAGACCCAGTACTTC. Translated: CASSLGGRGNVQRETQYF.

This sequence joins TRBV18 and TRBJ2-2; 8 bases line up with TRBD1. The CDR3 loop spans 15 amino acids. The junction had 6 bases not matched to a gene; V was cut back by 6 bases and J by 3 bases. Per germline, CDR1 KGHSH and CDR2 LQKENI. The CDR3 here is CASSPGQGYTGELFF. In DNA form, the CDR3 reads TGTGCCAGCTCTCCAGGACAGGGATACACCGGGGAGCTGTTTTTT. The full variable domain, completed using reference TRBV18 and TRBJ2-2, is NAGVMQNPRHLVRRRGQEARLRCSPMKGHSHVYWYRQLPEEGLKFMVYLQKENIIDESGMPKERFSAEFPKEGPSILRIQQVVRGDSAAYFCASSPGQGYTGELFFGEGSRLTVL.

The chain has TRBV14 and TRBJ2-7; no definite D call. Germline assignment: CDR1 SGHDN and CDR2 FVKESK. CDR3 length: 15 amino acids. V lost 3 bases and J lost 0, with 12 bases in between. This CDR3 is CASSHGRKSSYEQYF. In DNA, the CDR3 is TGTGCCAGCAGCCACGGACGGAAGAGCTCCTACGAGCAGTACTTC.

CDR3: CASSSGAGSYEQYF. The CDR3 bases are TGCGCCAGCAGCTCCGGGGCCGGCTCCTACGAGCAGTACTTC. V is TRBV5-1 and J is TRBJ2-7; D may match TRBD1 or TRBD2 (5 bases each). V gave up 3 bases and J gave up 0 bases, with 10 bases separating them. CDR3 length equals 14 residues. The V gene's germline CDR1 is SGHRS and CDR2 YFSETQ.

The chain has TRBV5-1 and TRBJ1-2; 8 bases match TRBD1. The CDR3 spans 15 residues. CDR1 is SGHRS and CDR2 is YFSETQ in the germline V gene. Trimming cost V 3 bases and J 2 bases; bases outside gene matches: 6. The CDR3 DNA reads as TGCGCCAGCAGCTCTGGGCAGGGGGCGAACTATGGCTACACCTTC. Translated: CASSSGQGANYGYTF.

The rearrangement links TRBV6-5 to TRBJ1-1, with D unclear. Trimming removed 2 bases from V and 0 bases from J, with 10 bases in between. Germline V gene data show CDR1 as MNHEY and CDR2 as SVGAGI. The CDR3 is 15 residues long. In nucleotides, the CDR3 is TGTGCCAGCAGTTACGAAGGCGGAGTGAACACTGAAGCTTTCTTT. Residues: CASSYEGGVNTEAFF.

The chain has TRBV9 and TRBJ2-5, with D possibly TRBD2 on 5 matching bases. V gave up 2 bases and J gave up 5 bases, with 13 bases separating them. Germline CDR1 SGDLS, CDR2 YYNGEE. The CDR3 totals 14 residues. The CDR3 protein is CASSVGLERETQYF. The CDR3 DNA is TGTGCCAGCAGCGTTGGCCTAGAGCGGGAGACCCAGTACTTC.

The chain couples TRBV18 to TRBJ1-1; TRBD1 is a possible D gene (6 bases). The ends were cut back, 1 base at V and 5 bases at J, with 8 bases in the middle. This CDR3 region has 13 residues. Germline values: CDR1 KGHSH, CDR2 LQKENI. DNA for the CDR3: TGTGCCAGCTCACCACTCCAGGGGACTGAAGCTTTCTTT. Protein sequence: CASSPLQGTEAFF.

This clone was detected only a few times. This chain's CDR3 is CASSLVRSDSKYGYTF. DNA for the CDR3: TGTGCCAGCAGCTTAGTGAGGTCCGACAGCAAGTATGGCTACACCTTC. The chain employs TRBV7-2 and TRBJ1-2, with D perhaps matching TRBD1 (5 bases). V shed 1 base and J shed 5 bases, with 17 bases lying between them. Germline V lookup: CDR1 SGHTA, CDR2 FQGNSA. This CDR3 has 16 amino acids.

The chain is built from TRBV5-1 and TRBJ2-3; 11 bases line up with TRBD2. The CDR3 extends over 17 amino acids. V was clipped by 3 bases and J by 2 bases; unmatched bases: 8. Germline lookup yields CDR1 SGHRS and CDR2 YFSETQ. In DNA form, the CDR3 reads TGCGCCAGCAGCTACCGACCGACTAGCGGGGACACAGATACGCAGTATTTT. It encodes CASSYRPTSGDTDTQYF.

The chain carries TRBV27 and TRBJ1-5; 10 bases are a match to TRBD1. Germline CDR1 reads MNHEY; CDR2 reads SMNVEV (reference sequence). The CDR3 sequence is 17 residues long. V trimming: 6 bases; J trimming: 1 base; junction bases outside the gene matches: 9. In nucleotides, the CDR3 is TGTGCCAGCAGAAACACGGACAGGGGGGGAAGCAATCAGCCCCAGCATTTT. Translated, it gives CASRNTDRGGSNQPQHF.